This T cell receptor (beta chain) was obtained from a study of CD8 T cells in Susac syndrome. Regarding the study as a whole: As the study acknowledged, the number of individuals in its TCR sequencing and HLA analysis was relatively small.

Concerning this clonotype itself: Its target is unknown.

RNA, at roughly 0.5 to 1 ug, was reverse transcribed with random hexamers. MiXCR was run by TCRdb on the immunoSEQ multiplex PCR reads, yielding one entry per CDR3 protein. The table includes tens of thousands of distinct CDR3 sequences, about 96% detected once. This receptor was taken from a human donor with Susac syndrome. Sequenced material: CD8+ T cells from PBMCs.

Written as DNA, the CDR3 is TGTGCCACCCCAGGGAAAAGTTACACCGGGGAGCTGTTTTTT. The encoded protein is CATPGKSYTGELFF. The chain uses TRBV18 and TRBJ2-2; the D gene is possibly TRBD1 (5 bases). The CDR3 contains 14 residues. Germline values: CDR1 KGHSH, CDR2 LQKENI. Trimming took off 10 bases at V and 3 bases at J, with 15 bases between the two ends.